This T cell receptor beta chain was recorded in a study of radiation and T cells in renal cell carcinoma. Findings and limits, study-wide: From baseline, blood top tumor clonotypes peaked at 2 weeks post-radiation.

The V end lost 0 bases, the J end lost 6 bases, and 12 bases lay between the germline ends. This CDR3 region has 15 residues. Germline V gene sequence: CDR1 GTSNPN, CDR2 SVGIG (reference sequence). On this clone: Its antigen is not known.

The data were produced by immunoSEQ multiplex PCR, yet TCRdb's version contains in-frame clones alone and is incomplete. The sample contains about 76,000 clones, 89% of which appear only once. As for time point: blood 4 weeks post-SBRT, at nephrectomy. Sample treatment: 15 Gy SBRT to primary tumor, nephrectomy 4 weeks later. Nephrectomy followed 15 Gy stereotactic body radiation by 4 weeks. Clear cell pathology was present in this patient's renal cell carcinoma. V is TRBV30 and J is TRBJ1-6; the D gene is possibly TRBD1 (6 bases). This specimen was blood, taken from a patient whose treatment included radiotherapy and nephrectomy. The origin of this receptor is a woman in her 70s with renal cell carcinoma. The CDR3 protein is CAWSVPGRGNSPLHF. CDR3 bases: TGTGCCTGGAGTGTACCAGGCAGGGGTAATTCACCCCTCCACTTT.